This T cell receptor (beta chain) was sequenced for a study of shared clonotypes between healthy human individuals. Study observations and caveats: Larger richness was generally estimated for naive than memory subsets.

On this clone itself: Its antigen is unidentified.

The CDR3 covers 13 residues. The V gene's germline CDR1 is SNHLY and CDR2 FYNNEI. Deletions cut 9 bases from V and 7 bases from J, with 13 bases between. Generated by immunoSEQ multiplex PCR, the TCRdb table keeps only in-frame clones and is missing some. The table records some 2,100,000 clones, 90% to 97% of them present only once. The chain carries TRBV2 and TRBJ1-6; weak D call: TRBD1 (6 bases). The clonotype comes from a man younger than 35 in good health. The sequencing sample was made of naive CD4+ T cells sorted from blood. Sample subset: CD45RA+ positively selected. The CDR3 reads CASGGQMNSPLHF. Written as DNA, the CDR3 is TGTGCCAGTGGGGGGCAGATGAATTCACCCCTCCACTTT.